This TCR beta chain came from a study of cytomegalovirus exposure and HLA in healthy donors. Study results and limitations: Three chains linked to CMV were shown in vitro to be specific for CMV antigens. In a later analysis, first-cohort TCR clusters were found to tend to co-occur in the roughly 120 validation repertoires.

Points on this clone: What it binds is not known.

Trimming removed 2 bases from V and 8 bases from J, with 16 bases in between. Germline CDR1 reads SGHTA; CDR2 reads FQGTGA. There are 15 residues in the CDR3. The table came from immunoSEQ multiplex PCR; TCRdb's copy has only in-frame clones and leaves some out. The repertoire holds 50,000 or so clones, with about nine tenths as singletons. The donors belonged to the approximately 120-subject validation cohort, separate from the roughly 600-subject first cohort. The TCR was taken from a woman aged 18-30 years in good health and CMV-seropositive. This chain uses TRBV7-3 with TRBJ1-3, with D unresolved. The sample consisted of PBMCs. The DNA of the CDR3 is TGTGCCAGCAGCTTATCGGGGAGCGGCGGGGACACCATATATTTT. It specifies CASSLSGSGGDTIYF.